This TCR beta chain was obtained from a study of siplizumab effects on memory and regulatory T cells. CDR1 and CDR2 (germline): MNHEY, SMNVEV (reference sequence). The CDR3 runs to 13 residues. Trimming removed 5 bases from V and 7 bases from J, with 15 bases in between. TCRdb keeps only in-frame clones here, not all; method: immunoSEQ multiplex PCR. Of approximately 100,000 clones in the sample, about 91% were seen once. V gene TRBV27 combines with J gene TRBJ2-7; no clear D. Sequencing input: CD4+ T cells sorted from blood. This TCR was recovered from a human donor in good health. Some clones in this sample may be carry-over from other donors' samples. CDR3 nucleotides: TGTGCCAGCAGTCTCGGCCGGACGAGGGAGCAGTACTTC. This gives the protein CASSLGRTREQYF.